This T cell receptor beta chain was recorded in a study of PD-1 blockade in classical Hodgkin lymphoma. CDR3 length equals 14 residues. V lost 6 bases and J lost 1; bases outside the gene matches: 4. Germline CDR1 is WSHSY and CDR2 is SAAADI. The time point denotes: cycle 4 day 1 (C4D1), after 5 to 7 weeks of nivolumab. All patients experienced relapse after autologous stem cell transplantation, and brentuximab vedotin exposure was variable. Produced via immunoSEQ multiplex PCR; TCRdb's table is partial and in-frame only. The repertoire holds 7,000 to 8,500 clones, with more than 70% as singletons. Turning to this clone: Its target is not known.

General observations from the study: Complete responders started with a diversity level that resembled newly diagnosed patients at baseline. After ASCT, patients who started nivolumab under 1 year later were excluded.

This TCR was sampled from a human donor with classical Hodgkin lymphoma. The sample in question was peripheral blood mononuclear cells (PBMCs), obtained before the fourth cycle of nivolumab. This chain uses TRBV10-2 with TRBJ1-1; 8 bases line up with TRBD1. CDR3 protein: CASRRDRTNTEAFF. In DNA, the CDR3 is TGCGCCAGCAGGAGGGACAGGACGAACACTGAAGCTTTCTTT.